This entry is about one T cell receptor (beta chain). These data come from a study of blood T cell repertoires in COVID-19. As for the study in general: Whether acute or convalescent, the COVID-19 samples came from the United States, Italy and Spain.

Methods used by the authors: Cell counts per sample came from amplifying reference gene primers. Here immunoSEQ multiplex PCR was the method, and the copy in TCRdb shows in-frame clones only, minus some. V and J calls plus clone size are reproduced from that table; the DNA served to infer D and trimming. The sample yields around 250,000 clones, about nine tenths seen once. The clonotype was recovered from a woman between 35 and 50 years old with acute COVID-19. Input material: PBMCs or T cells enriched from blood (not recorded which).

The CDR3 DNA reads TGCGCCAGCAGCCACCTCCGGGACAGCTACGAGCAGTACTTC. This gives the protein CASSHLRDSYEQYF. The chain joins TRBV4-1 to TRBJ2-7, with TRBD1 matching 7 bases. Germline trimming cut 3 bases from V and 3 bases from J; bases unmatched to any gene: 5. CDR3 length equals 14 residues. CDR1 and CDR2 (germline): MGHRA, YSYEKL.